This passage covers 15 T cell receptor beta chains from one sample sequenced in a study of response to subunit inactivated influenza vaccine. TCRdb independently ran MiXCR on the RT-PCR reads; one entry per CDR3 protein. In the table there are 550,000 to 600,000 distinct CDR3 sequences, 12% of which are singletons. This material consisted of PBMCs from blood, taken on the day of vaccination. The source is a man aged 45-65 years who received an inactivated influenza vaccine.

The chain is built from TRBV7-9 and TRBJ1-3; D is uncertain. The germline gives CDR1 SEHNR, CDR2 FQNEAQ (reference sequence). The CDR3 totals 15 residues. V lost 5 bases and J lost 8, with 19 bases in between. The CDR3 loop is CASSPKAGYGDTIYF. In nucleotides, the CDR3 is TGTGCCAGCAGCCCCAAGGCAGGTTACGGGGACACCATATATTTT.

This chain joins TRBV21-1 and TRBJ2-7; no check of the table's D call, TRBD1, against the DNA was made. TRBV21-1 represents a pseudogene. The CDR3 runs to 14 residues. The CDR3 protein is CASSDRDRRYEQYF. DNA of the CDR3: TGTGCCAGCAGCGACCGGGACCGACGCTACGAGCAGTACTTC.

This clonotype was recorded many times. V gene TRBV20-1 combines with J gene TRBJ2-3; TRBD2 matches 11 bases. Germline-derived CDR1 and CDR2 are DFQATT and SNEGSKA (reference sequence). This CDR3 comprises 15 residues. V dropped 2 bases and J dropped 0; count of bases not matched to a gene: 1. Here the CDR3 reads CSARRTSGSTDTQYF. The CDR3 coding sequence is TGCAGTGCTAGACGGACTAGCGGGAGCACAGATACGCAGTATTTT.

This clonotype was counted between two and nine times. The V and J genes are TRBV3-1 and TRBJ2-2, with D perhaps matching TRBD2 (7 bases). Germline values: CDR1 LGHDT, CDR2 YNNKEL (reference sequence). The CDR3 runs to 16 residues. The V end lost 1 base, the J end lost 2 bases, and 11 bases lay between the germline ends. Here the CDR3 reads CASSQVGGANTGELFF. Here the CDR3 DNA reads TGTGCCAGCAGCCAAGTGGGGGGGGCCAACACCGGGGAGCTGTTTTTT.

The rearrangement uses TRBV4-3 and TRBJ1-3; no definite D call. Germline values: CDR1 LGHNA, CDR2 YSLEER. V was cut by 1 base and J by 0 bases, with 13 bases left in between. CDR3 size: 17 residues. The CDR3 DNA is TGCGCCAGCAGCCAAGGCCCGGAGGTGCACTCTGGAAACACCATATATTTT. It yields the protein CASSQGPEVHSGNTIYF.

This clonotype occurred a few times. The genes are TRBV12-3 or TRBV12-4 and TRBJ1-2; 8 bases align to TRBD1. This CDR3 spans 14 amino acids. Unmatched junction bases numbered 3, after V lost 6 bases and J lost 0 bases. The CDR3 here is CASSEQGANYGYTF. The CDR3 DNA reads TGTGCCAGCAGCGAACAGGGGGCTAACTATGGCTACACCTTC.

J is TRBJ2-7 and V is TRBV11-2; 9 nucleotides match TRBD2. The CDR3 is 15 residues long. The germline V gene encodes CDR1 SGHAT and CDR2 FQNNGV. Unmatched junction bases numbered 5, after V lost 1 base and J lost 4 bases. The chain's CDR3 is CASSLGISGGYEQYF. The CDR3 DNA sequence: TGTGCCAGCAGCTTAGGTATTAGCGGGGGATACGAGCAGTACTTC.

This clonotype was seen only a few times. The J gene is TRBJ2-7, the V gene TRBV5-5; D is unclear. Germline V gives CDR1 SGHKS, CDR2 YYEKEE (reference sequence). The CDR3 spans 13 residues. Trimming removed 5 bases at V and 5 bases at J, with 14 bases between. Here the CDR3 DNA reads TGTGCCAGCAGTCAACAGACCCAGGACGAGCAGTACTTC. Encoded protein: CASSQQTQDEQYF.

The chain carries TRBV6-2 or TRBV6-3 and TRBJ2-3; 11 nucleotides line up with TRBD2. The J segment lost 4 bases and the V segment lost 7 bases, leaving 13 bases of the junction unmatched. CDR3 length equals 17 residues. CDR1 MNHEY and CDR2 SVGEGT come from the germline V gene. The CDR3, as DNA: TGTGCCAGCAACTCCTTTATAGCGGGAGGGCCATCAGATACGCAGTATTTT. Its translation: CASNSFIAGGPSDTQYF.

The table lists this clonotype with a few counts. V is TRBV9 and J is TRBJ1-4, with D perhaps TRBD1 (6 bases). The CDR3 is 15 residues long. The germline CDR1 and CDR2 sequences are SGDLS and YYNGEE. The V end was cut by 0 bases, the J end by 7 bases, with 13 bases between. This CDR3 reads CASSVEGGLGEKLFF. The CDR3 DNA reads TGTGCCAGCAGCGTAGAAGGGGGGCTTGGTGAAAAACTGTTTTTT.

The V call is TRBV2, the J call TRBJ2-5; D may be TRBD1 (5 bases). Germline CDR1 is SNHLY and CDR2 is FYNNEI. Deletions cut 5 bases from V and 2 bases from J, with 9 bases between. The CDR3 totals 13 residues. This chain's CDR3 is CASSHRTQETQYF. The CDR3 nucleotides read TGTGCCAGCAGTCACAGGACACAAGAGACCCAGTACTTC. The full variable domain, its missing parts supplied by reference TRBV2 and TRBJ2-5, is EPEVTQTPSHQVTQMGQEVILRCVPISNHLYFYWYRQILGQKVEFLVSFYNNEISEKSEIFDDQFSVERPDGSNFTLKIRSTKLEDSAMYFCASSHRTQETQYFGPGTRLLVL.

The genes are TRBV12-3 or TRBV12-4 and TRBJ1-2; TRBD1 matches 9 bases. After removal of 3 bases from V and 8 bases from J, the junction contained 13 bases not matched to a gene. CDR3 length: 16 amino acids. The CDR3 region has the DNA TGTGCCAGCAGTTTCAGGAGGATAGGGACAGGGAACGGCTACACCTTC. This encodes CASSFRRIGTGNGYTF.

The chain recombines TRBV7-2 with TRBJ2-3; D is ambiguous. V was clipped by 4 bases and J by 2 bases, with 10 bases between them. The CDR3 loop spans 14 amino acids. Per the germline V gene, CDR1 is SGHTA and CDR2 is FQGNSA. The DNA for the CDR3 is TGTGCCAGCAGCTGGAGATATTTCACAGATACGCAGTATTTT. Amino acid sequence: CASSWRYFTDTQYF.

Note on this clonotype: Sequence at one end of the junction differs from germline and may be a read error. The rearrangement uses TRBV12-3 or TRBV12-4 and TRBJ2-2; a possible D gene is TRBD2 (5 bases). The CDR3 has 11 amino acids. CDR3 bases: TGTGCCAGCAGCGGAACCGGGGAGCTGCTTTTT. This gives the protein CASSGTGELLF.

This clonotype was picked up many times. CDR3 amino acids: CASSLALGWSEAFF. The CDR3 coding sequence is TGTGCCAGCAGTTTAGCGCTAGGTTGGAGTGAAGCTTTCTTT. The chain links TRBV12-3 or TRBV12-4 to TRBJ1-1; no firm D call. Deletions cut 0 bases from V and 7 bases from J, with 12 bases between. The CDR3 spans 14 residues.